This section outlines one T cell receptor beta chain sequence together with its context. Its antigen specificity is not known. It has no much larger one-base neighbor in the sample; base qualities were not kept. The data belong to a study of blood T cell repertoires in COVID-19 (dated by TCRdb to the early 2020s). Looking at the study overall: Samples from collaborators originated in the United States, Italy and Spain and spanned both the acute and convalescent phases of COVID-19. The prospective study material was composed of cDNA or gDNA derived from T cells, B-cell-depleted T cells, or PBMCs. Subjects who had been exposed to COVID-19, were actively infected with it, or had recovered from it provided the deeply sampled blood TCRbeta repertoires that made up the dataset. The repertoires were made available in a free public database intended to serve as a resource for research on the immune response to SARS-CoV-2. The samples were drawn from two sources: the first 160 participants of the ongoing ImmuneRACE study, and 1,000 to 1,500 subjects contributed by 6 global collaborators. A de-identified subject ID, COVID-19 status, age in years and sex were almost always included in the sample metadata. Where available, HLA class I and class II types were taken from metadata supplied by the sample provider and were not determined by assay-based typing. Findings and caveats that apply to the study as a whole: The quantity of clinical and demographic metadata differed by source and by participant and was supplied without curation.

The immunoSEQ Assay, a bias-controlled multiplex PCR, was used to amplify TCRbeta CDR3 regions from genomic DNA. Per the source publication's procedure: The number of nucleated cells in each sample was estimated from the amplification of reference gene primers within the assay. To quantify the absolute abundance of each unique TCRbeta CDR3 rearrangement, sequence reads were collapsed and filtered. Productive Simpson clonality was computed per sample as the square root of Simpson's diversity index over productive rearrangements. TCRdb carries this immuneACCESS record with in-frame sequences only. Its versions omit some clonotypes, under half of them owing to an unresolved V gene in the studies checked, with the rest unexplained. That table is the source of V, J and clone size, and D and trimming were worked out from the DNA. The sample profile shows approximately 230,000 clones; about 89% of them were found once. Approximately 1.9% of the sample belongs to the ten largest clones.

In the prospective study, participants were 18 to 89 years old, resided in about two dozen geographic areas of the United States, and were enrolled through a virtual design. To assign participants to cohorts, the prospective study relied on clinical history that participants themselves reported in a screening survey and a study questionnaire. Recovered participants in ImmuneRACE Cohort 3 were defined as having two consecutive negative NP/OP PCR tests, clearance from a healthcare professional, or resolution of symptoms. Each participant in the prospective study had whole blood, serum and a nasopharyngeal or oropharyngeal swab collected by mobile phlebotomists. Participants in the prospective study had the option to provide additional blood draws and questionnaires over an approximately 2-month period. Prospective study blood samples were shipped either frozen or at room temperature before DNA extraction.

In the germline V gene, CDR1 corresponds to SGHTA and CDR2 to FQGNSA. The CDR3 measures 15 amino acids from cysteine to phenylalanine. Here the CDR3 DNA is all that survives: 45 bases in frame from base 1. V is pruned by 5 bases and J by 5 bases, leaving 9 bases of the junction without a gene match. Sequenced: PBMCs or T cells enriched from blood (not recorded which). This TCR was sampled from a woman between 18 and 29 years old who had recovered from COVID-19. The rearrangement joined TRBV7-2 to TRBJ2-7; the central 10 bases match TRBD2. The DNA sequence follows: TGTGCCAGCAGCCCCGGGACTAGCGCCGGGGACGAGCAGTACTTC. This is translated as CASSPGTSAGDEQYF.